This T cell receptor (beta chain) is drawn from a study of HIV-infected children after antiretroviral therapy interruption. Looking at the study overall: EBV and CMV exposure was recorded in most children. The study, taken as a whole, reports: By the end of treatment interruption, naive CD4+ clonality (Gini) increased.

Notes on this clonotype: No antigen is known for it.

This CDR3 is built from 15 residues. The V gene end was trimmed by 4 bases and the J gene end by 5 bases; junction bases not matched to a gene: 4. The germline CDR1 and CDR2 sequences are MNHEY and SVGAGI. Treatment: PENTA 11 planned treatment interruption arm or continuous ART arm. Participants had taken at least three-drug ART for at least 24 weeks. Naive CD4+ CD45RA+ CD45RO- T cells were FACS-sorted from thawed PBMCs. The TCR library was built from RNA with a 3' RACE protocol and unique molecular identifiers. TCRdb re-analysed the 3' RACE reads in MiXCR, keeping a single row per CDR3 protein. In the table there are about 46,000 distinct CDR3 sequences, more than 3.5% of which are singletons.

This TCR was recovered from a pool of human donors with HIV. This material consisted of CD45RA+ CD4+ T cells from PBMCs, pooled from several time points, taken from a donor given antiretroviral therapy, either interrupted or continuous. Subset in this sample: naive CD4+ CD45RA+ CD45RO- T cells. This rearrangement joins TRBV6-5 to TRBJ2-1; 11 bases are shared with TRBD1. For the CDR3, the DNA is TGTGCCAGCAGTTCCCCGGGACAGGGGGACAATGAGCAGTTCTTC. Its protein is CASSSPGQGDNEQFF.